This note documents a single T cell receptor (beta chain) sequence. What antigen it recognizes has not been identified. Base-call qualities are not available, and no considerably larger clone is one nucleotide away. The sample comes from a study of T cell changes during pregnancy in multiple sclerosis (dated by TCRdb to between 2018 and 2021). Context from the whole study: The study examined how the T cell repertoire changed over the course of pregnancy in women with multiple sclerosis.

Reading from cysteine to phenylalanine, the CDR3 counts 14 amino acids. Of the read, only the CDR3 DNA is kept; its 42 bases are in frame from base 1. CDR1 is given as SGHTA and CDR2 as FQGTGA, both from the germline V gene. V loses 6 bases at its end and J loses 5 bases; junction bases beyond the gene matches: 8. The library was built by means of the immunoSEQ multiplex PCR assay. In its TCRdb copy, this immuneACCESS table keeps in-frame sequences only and misses some clones. Where compared with another copy, unresolved V genes explain less than half of these, and the others have no known cause. This sample gives 60,000 to 95,000 clones in total; around 90% of them show up just once. Together, the top ten hold more than 0.4% of the sample.

The sample consisted of CD4+ T cells from peripheral blood mononuclear cells, taken before pregnancy. The sequence was collected from a female donor with multiple sclerosis, enrolled in a pregnancy study. The sequence joins TRBV7-3 to TRBJ1-1, with 8 central nucleotides matching TRBD1. For the CDR3, the sequence is CASSLDRVATEAFF. The DNA sequence is TGTGCCAGCAGTTTGGACAGGGTTGCGACTGAAGCTTTCTTT.